The clone carrying this TCR beta chain was found a few times. A universal primer site arose from template switching, and cDNA bore unique molecular identifiers. TCRdb reanalysed the 5' RACE reads using MiXCR and keeps one entry per CDR3 protein. Here the sample spans 1.5 million to 2 million distinct CDR3 sequences, around 33% being singletons. The data originate from a study of identical twins. This TCR came from a newborn girl in good health. Sequencing was carried out using cord blood.

The CDR3 loop is CASSLGDRSLDYEQYF. As DNA, the CDR3 is TGTGCCAGCAGCTTAGGAGACAGATCCCTCGACTACGAGCAGTACTTC. V and J are TRBV7-9 and TRBJ2-7, with D possibly being TRBD1 (5 bases). The CDR3 consists of 16 residues. From germline, CDR1 is SEHNR and CDR2 FQNEAQ (reference sequence). V was pared by 1 base and J by 3 bases, with 16 bases between.